This T cell receptor beta chain stems from a study of T-cell memory formation after mild COVID-19 (dated by TCRdb to about 2021). Looking at the study overall: TCR sequence clusters from the two donors were found to be largely donor specific. T-cell clones expanding and contracting after mild COVID-19 in a couple of donors were tracked by longitudinal TCRalpha and TCRbeta repertoire sequencing. Two young, previously healthy adult volunteers made up the cohort, one male and one female. Findings and caveats that apply to the study as a whole: Some responding clones were detected in pre-infection memory, suggesting pre-existing cross-reactive memory T cells joined the SARS-CoV-2 response. The study covered only a couple of mild cases, and larger cohorts including severe cases with pre-infection samples were considered necessary. Clones that contracted from day 15 to 85 showed balanced CD4/CD8 phenotypes, whereas a second wave of clones that expanded from day 15 to 37 leaned towards CD4+. Contracting CD4+ clones appeared mostly in the CM and EM memory subsets, whereas CD8+ clones were enriched in EMRA. Whether the second-wave clones peaking on day 37 were SARS-CoV-2 specific was not confirmed.

This clonotype turned up a few times. Its antigen remains undetermined. Base qualities are not recorded, but no much larger clone differs from it by a single base. The sequencer was an Illumina NovaSeq 6000. TCRalpha and TCRbeta cDNA libraries were constructed by 5'RACE with constant-segment primers, with sample barcodes and unique molecular identifiers being introduced. Trizol reagent was used to extract RNA from every sample. Library amplification was performed in two PCR steps, and a second sample barcode and Illumina TruSeq adapters were introduced in the second step. Libraries were sequenced on an Illumina NovaSeq with 2 x 150 bp paired-end reads. Per the source publication's procedure: Reads were demultiplexed and collapsed into UMI-guided consensus sequences with migec v1.2.7. Using mixcr v2.1.11, UMI consensuses were aligned to TRA and TRB V and J templates and then assembled into clonotypes. A clonotype was counted as expanded or contracted only when both edgeR and NoisET called the clonotype significant, with the noise models trained on biological replicates. For edgeR calls, the cutoffs were a false discovery rate-adjusted p below 0.01 and a log2 fold-change threshold of 1. As an exploratory analysis of dynamics, PCA with hierarchical clustering was applied to max-normalized trajectories of the 1000 most abundant clonotypes. The CD4 or CD8 phenotype of responding clones was assigned using the separately sequenced CD4+ and CD8+ repertoires. TCRdb ran its own pipeline on the public reads, namely fastp trimming at Q25 and MiXCR clone calling, and kept in-frame beta chains. CDR3 protein duplicates are merged, each entry listing the most common genes and DNA. Here the V and J calls rest on TCRdb's processing, not on the authors' analysis. A total of roughly 350,000 distinct CDR3 sequences appear in this sample, under 30% of them only once. The top ten constitute around an eighth of the sample.

PBMCs were isolated by Ficoll-Paque density gradient centrifugation. The sequenced sample consisted of PBMCs or a T cell subset sorted from them (not recorded which). This TCR was recovered from an adult woman who had mild COVID-19 (a few samples of this study predate the infection). The sample titles of this study are shuffled in the database, so cell type and time point are left out; the donor was told from shared clones.

The CDR3 region reads CASSLDLWTGPISDEQFF. The DNA reads TGTGCCAGCAGCTTAGATCTCTGGACTGGCCCTATTTCCGATGAGCAGTTCTTC. The chain links TRBV11-3 with TRBJ2-1; a weak D assignment points to TRBD2 (5 bases agree). In the germline V gene, CDR1 corresponds to SGHNT and CDR2 to YENEEA. V is clipped by 0 bases and J by 8 bases, and the sequence between their germline boundaries is 23 bases long. Reading from cysteine to phenylalanine, the CDR3 counts 18 amino acids. The DNA shown is the 54-base CDR3, in frame from base 1.